This TCR beta chain derives from a study of blood T cell repertoires in COVID-19. Clones were sequenced by immunoSEQ multiplex PCR, and TCRdb holds only the in-frame ones, with some missing. The sample yields 240,000 or so clones, roughly 83% seen once. This CDR3 comprises 17 residues. V lost 0 bases and J lost 8, with 18 bases in between. CDR1 and CDR2 from the germline V gene are SGHRS and YFSETQ. This rearrangement joins TRBV5-1 to TRBJ1-6; D perhaps matches TRBD1 (5 bases). This TCR came from a woman of 80 years or more with acute or convalescent COVID-19. What was sequenced was peripheral blood. CDR3: CASSLATVGVGDSPLHF. The CDR3 DNA follows: TGCGCCAGCAGCTTGGCCACGGTAGGGGTCGGTGATTCACCCCTCCACTTT.